This T cell receptor (beta chain) emerged from a study of CD8 T cells in Susac syndrome. This clonotype was seen once. After extraction with the RNeasy kit, about 0.5 to 1 ug of the RNA was reverse transcribed using random hexamers. Coverage of TCR beta CDR3 amplification by immunoSEQ multiplex PCR extended to 54 Vbeta and 13 Jbeta. Each CDR3 protein gets one entry after TCRdb re-called the immunoSEQ multiplex PCR reads with MiXCR. The repertoire has under 200,000 distinct CDR3 sequences, around 94% of them found once; the top ten carry about 0.13%. Germline loops: CDR1 SNHLY, CDR2 FYNNEI. This CDR3 contains 11 residues. The germline V and J ends were trimmed by 8 bases and 11 bases, with 15 bases remaining between them. Matching for age and sex applied to the controls, who were healthy donors. FACS was used to enrich TEMRA cells, whereas the CD8+ and CD4+ T cells were obtained by negative isolation.

The clonotype comes from a human donor in good health. J is TRBJ1-2 and V is TRBV2; no reliable D call. The sample comprised CD4+ T cells from PBMCs. The DNA for the CDR3 is TGTGCCAGCGATCTCGCGGGGAGTTACACCTTC. As protein: CASDLAGSYTF.